The source of this T cell receptor beta chain is a study of T cells after yellow fever vaccination. Study-level findings and limits: The appearance of a small share of clonotypes in both CD4 and CD8 compartments was observed. A faster peak, day 5 versus 15, was reached by the weaker secondary response. At around 95% for CD4 and approximately 88% for CD8, most primary-vaccination clones showed up again after the booster. In FACS-sorted repertoires, abundant clonotypes from the bulk population could appear as contaminants.

This clonotype was observed a handful of times. The antigen remains undetermined. Germline-derived CDR1 and CDR2 are MNHEY and SVGAGI. The CDR3 loop spans 15 amino acids. The germline V and J ends were trimmed by 4 bases and 2 bases, with 15 bases remaining between them. In TCRdb, the 5' RACE reads were re-called with MiXCR into one record per CDR3 protein. The repertoire holds hundreds of thousands of distinct CDR3 sequences, approximately 12% seen once, with over 13% in the top ten. The specimen was PBMCs, collected on the day of the yellow fever booster vaccination. This chain joins TRBV6-5 and TRBJ2-7; tentatively, D is TRBD1 (5 bases). The TCR was taken from a man between 25 and 39 years old who received the YFV17D yellow fever vaccine. CDR3: CASSSQLGPPYEQYF. CDR3 bases: TGTGCCAGCAGTTCGCAGCTGGGGCCCCCCTACGAGCAGTACTTC.